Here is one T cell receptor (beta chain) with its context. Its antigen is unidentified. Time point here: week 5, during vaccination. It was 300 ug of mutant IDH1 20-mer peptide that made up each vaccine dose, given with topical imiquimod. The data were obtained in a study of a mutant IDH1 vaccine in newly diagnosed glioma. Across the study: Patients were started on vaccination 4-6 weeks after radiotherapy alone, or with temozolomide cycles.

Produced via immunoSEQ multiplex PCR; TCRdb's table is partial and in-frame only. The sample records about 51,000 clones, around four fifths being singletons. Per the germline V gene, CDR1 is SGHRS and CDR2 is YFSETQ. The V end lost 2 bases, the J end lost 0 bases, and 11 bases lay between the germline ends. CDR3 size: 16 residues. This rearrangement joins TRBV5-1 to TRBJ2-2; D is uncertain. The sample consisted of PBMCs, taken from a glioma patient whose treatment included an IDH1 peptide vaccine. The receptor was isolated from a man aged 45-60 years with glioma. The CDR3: CASSFQVGANTGELFF. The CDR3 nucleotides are TGCGCCAGCAGCTTTCAGGTCGGAGCGAACACCGGGGAGCTGTTTTTT. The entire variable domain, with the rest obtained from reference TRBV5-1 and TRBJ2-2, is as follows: KAGVTQTPRYLIKTRGQQVTLSCSPISGHRSVSWYQQTPGQGLQFLFEYFSETQRNKGNFPGRFSGRQFSNSRSEMNVSTLELGDSALYLCASSFQVGANTGELFFGEGSRLTVL.